A single T cell receptor beta chain is shown here with its context. A sample-barcoded 5' primer and a J-beta primer mix were used in a second PCR of about 7 to 12 cycles. TCRdb ran MiXCR on the 5' RACE reads and lists one entry per CDR3 protein. The profile shows about 900,000 distinct CDR3 sequences, 48% of them singletons. These data belong to a study of blood T cells in healthy people across ages. Trimming took off 0 bases at V and 1 base at J, with 5 bases between the two ends. The germline gives CDR1 SGDLS, CDR2 YYNGEE. This CDR3 is 13 amino acids long. Sequenced sample: blood. The sequence derives from a man aged 30 to 45 in good health. The chain is built from TRBV9 and TRBJ2-7, with D uncertain. The CDR3 DNA reads as TGTGCCAGCAGCGTAGCCAGTTCCTACGAGCAGTACTTC. Translated: CASSVASSYEQYF. Combining the CDR3 with reference TRBV9 and TRBJ2-7 gives the whole variable domain DSGVTQTPKHLITATGQRVTLRCSPRSGDLSVYWYQQSLDQGLQFLIQYYNGEERAKGNILERFSAQQFPDLHSELNLSSLELGDSALYFCASSVASSYEQYFGPGTRLTVT.